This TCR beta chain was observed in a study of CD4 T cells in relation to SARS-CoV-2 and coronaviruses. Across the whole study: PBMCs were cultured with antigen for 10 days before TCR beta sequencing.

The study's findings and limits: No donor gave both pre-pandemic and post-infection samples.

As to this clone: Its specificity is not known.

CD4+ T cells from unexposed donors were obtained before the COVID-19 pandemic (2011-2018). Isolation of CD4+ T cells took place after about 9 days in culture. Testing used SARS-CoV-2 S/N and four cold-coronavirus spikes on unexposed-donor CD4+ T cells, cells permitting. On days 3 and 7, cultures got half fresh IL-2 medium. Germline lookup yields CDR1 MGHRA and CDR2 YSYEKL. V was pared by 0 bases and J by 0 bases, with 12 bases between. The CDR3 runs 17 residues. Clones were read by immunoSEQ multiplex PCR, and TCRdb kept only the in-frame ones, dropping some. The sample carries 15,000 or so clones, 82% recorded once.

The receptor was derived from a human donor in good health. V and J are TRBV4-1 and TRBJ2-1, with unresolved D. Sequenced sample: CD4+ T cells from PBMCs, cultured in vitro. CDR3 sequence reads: CASSQDYAESSYNEQFF. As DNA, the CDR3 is TGCGCCAGCAGCCAAGATTATGCGGAGTCCTCCTACAATGAGCAGTTCTTC.